This TCR beta chain appears in the sequencing data of a study of T cell responses to AZD1222 COVID-19 vaccine. Turning to this clone: Antigen: not known.

Study-level results: Repertoires in all cases were sampled only once the peak T cell response had passed.

The V end was cut by 8 bases, the J end by 2 bases, with 13 bases between. The CDR3 loop spans 13 amino acids. Looked up from germline, CDR1 is SQVTM and CDR2 is ANQGSEA. Clones were read by immunoSEQ multiplex PCR, and TCRdb kept only the in-frame ones, dropping some. Here the sample spans over 150,000 clones, 90% being singletons. The sequence derives from an adult in good health. The V gene is TRBV29-1, the J gene TRBJ1-5, with TRBD1 as a possible D gene (6 bases). Sequenced here: peripheral blood, sampled on day 0 of AZD1222 vaccination. CDR3 sequence reads: CSTERQGNQPQHF. CDR3 in DNA: TGCAGCACTGAGAGACAGGGCAATCAGCCCCAGCATTTT.